Listed here are 20 T cell receptor beta chains from one sample, sequenced in a study of T cell responses to AZD1222 COVID-19 vaccine. Libraries were prepared by immunoSEQ multiplex PCR; TCRdb keeps only in-frame clonotypes and omits some of them. Of some 150,000 clones listed, roughly nine tenths were seen once; the top ten hold approximately 5.1%. Sample: peripheral blood, taken on day 0 of MenACWY control vaccination. The receptors originated from an adult in good health.

This clone has only one observation. This chain connects TRBV4-2 to TRBJ1-2, with TRBD1 matching 10 bases. With 4 bases clipped from V and 8 bases from J, the junction kept 10 bases outside the gene matches. The CDR3 runs 15 residues. Germline loops: CDR1 LGHNA, CDR2 YNFKEQ. The DNA for the CDR3 is TGTGCCAGCAGCCCGAAAACCGGGACAGGGGACGGCTACACCTTC. Its translation is CASSPKTGTGDGYTF.

V usage is TRBV28 and J usage is TRBJ1-1; D is unclear. The germline V gene has CDR1 MDHEN and CDR2 SYDVKM. This CDR3 is 12 amino acids long. DNA for the CDR3: TGTGCTAGTTACACGGGGAACACTGAAGCTTTCTTT. Encoded protein: CASYTGNTEAFF.

J is TRBJ1-5 and V is TRBV10-3; 7 nucleotides align to TRBD1. Trimming removed 6 bases from V and 2 bases from J; junction bases left unmatched: 7. The CDR3 runs to 15 residues. Germline loops: CDR1 ENHRY, CDR2 SYGVKD. CDR3 in amino acids: CAIREGGKGNQPQHF. CDR3 DNA sequence: TGTGCCATCAGAGAAGGGGGCAAGGGCAATCAGCCCCAGCATTTT.

This chain connects TRBV18 to TRBJ2-7; D might be TRBD2 (5 bases). V gave up 3 bases and J gave up 3 bases, with 9 bases separating them. CDR1 and CDR2 (germline): KGHSH, LQKENI. The CDR3 is made up of 13 amino acids. The CDR3 nucleotides are TGTGCCAGCTCACCGCCCGGGGACTACGAGCAGTACTTC. Its protein product is CASSPPGDYEQYF.

The chain employs TRBV2 and TRBJ1-2, with D unclear. The V end lost 2 bases, the J end lost 5 bases, and 12 bases lay between the germline ends. The germline CDR1 and CDR2 sequences are SNHLY and FYNNEI. The CDR3 has 14 residues. In nucleotides, the CDR3 is TGTGCCAGCAGTGAATCAGGCATGTCGTATGGCTACACCTTC. It yields the protein CASSESGMSYGYTF.

This clone was seen a few times. The CDR3 protein is CASSWDRGSYNEQFF. CDR3 coding DNA: TGTGCCAGCAGCTGGGACAGGGGGTCCTACAATGAGCAGTTCTTC. The chain links TRBV11-2 to TRBJ2-1, with 11 bases fitting TRBD1. The V and J ends lost 4 bases and 1 base, in that order; junction bases with no gene match: 0. CDR1 and CDR2 (germline): SGHAT, FQNNGV. This CDR3 region has 15 residues.

This clone was detected only once. The chain joins TRBV5-1 to TRBJ2-1; a weak D match, TRBD1 (8 bases). V lost 4 bases to trimming and J lost 2 bases, with 13 bases between them. The CDR3 totals 15 residues. Germline loops: CDR1 SGHRS, CDR2 YFSETQ. In DNA, the CDR3 is TGCGCCAGCAGCCTAACAGGGGGGGCCTACAATGAGCAGTTCTTC. Translated: CASSLTGGAYNEQFF.

In DNA, the CDR3 is TGTGCCAGCAGCTTCGACCGGCTCTCCTACGAGCAGTACTTC. Its translation is CASSFDRLSYEQYF. This chain joins TRBV13 and TRBJ2-7; D call uncertain. The germline V gene encodes CDR1 PRHDT and CDR2 FYEKMQ (reference sequence). The CDR3 contains 14 residues. V was shortened by 3 bases and J by 0 bases, with 9 bases between the two germline ends.

The chain recombines TRBV6-1 with TRBJ2-7; D remains ambiguous. The CDR3 has 13 amino acids. CDR1 is MNHNS and CDR2 is SASEGT in the germline V gene. V lost 1 base and J lost 4, with 8 bases in between. Here the CDR3 reads CASSEVGEYEQYV. CDR3 bases: TGTGCCAGCAGTGAAGTAGGAGAATACGAGCAGTACGTC.

V is TRBV19 and J is TRBJ2-1; TRBD1 matches 7 bases. Per the germline V gene, CDR1 is LNHDA and CDR2 is SQIVND (reference sequence). V shed 2 bases, J shed 8 bases, and the junction held 12 bases outside the gene matches. The CDR3 sequence is 16 residues long. For the CDR3, the DNA is TGTGCCAGTAGTATAAGGCCGTCGACAGGGCGCGATGAGCAGTTCTTC. It yields the protein CASSIRPSTGRDEQFF.

The chain employs TRBV5-6 and TRBJ1-3; D is possibly TRBD1 (5 bases). Germline values: CDR1 SGHDT, CDR2 YYEEEE. The V end lost 5 bases, the J end lost 1 base, and 16 bases lay between the germline ends. The CDR3 has 16 residues. CDR3 nucleotide sequence: TGTGCCAGCAGTTCTAAGACAGAATATTCTGGAAACACCATATATTTT. It specifies CASSSKTEYSGNTIYF.

This clone appeared a few times. The gene calls are TRBV19 and TRBJ1-5; perhaps TRBD1 as D (6 bases). The V gene's germline CDR1 is LNHDA and CDR2 SQIVND (reference sequence). The CDR3 runs to 15 residues. V was cut by 4 bases and J by 5 bases, with 15 bases left in between. Here the CDR3 DNA reads TGTGCCAGTAGTAACCCGACAGGACCCTATCAGCCCCAGCATTTT. Translated: CASSNPTGPYQPQHF.

The chain links TRBV6-5 to TRBJ2-1; 9 bases align to TRBD2. With 1 base clipped from V and 12 bases from J, the junction kept 10 bases outside the gene matches. Per germline, CDR1 MNHEY and CDR2 SVGAGI. The CDR3 covers 15 residues. The CDR3 region has the DNA TGTGCCAGCAGTTACTTAGCGGGAGCGTTGGGCGGGCAGTTCTTC. It encodes CASSYLAGALGGQFF.

This chain connects TRBV3-1 (or the pseudogene TRBV3-2) to TRBJ2-1, with D uncertain. From germline, CDR1 is LGHDT and CDR2 YNNKEL (reference sequence). V lost 4 bases, J lost 0 bases, and 13 bases lay in between. The CDR3 extends over 16 amino acids. CDR3 loop: CASSPGPPSSYNEQFF. CDR3 DNA sequence: TGTGCCAGCAGCCCCGGCCCGCCAAGCTCCTACAATGAGCAGTTCTTC.

This sequence joins TRBV29-1 and TRBJ1-5, with 8 bases that match TRBD1. This CDR3 has 13 amino acids. CDR1 and CDR2 from the germline V gene are SQVTM and ANQGSEA. Trimming at V came to 7 bases and at J to 5 bases, leaving 7 bases not matched to a gene. The CDR3 loop reads CSGSGGLDQPQHF. CDR3 sequence (DNA): TGCAGCGGATCAGGGGGCCTTGATCAGCCCCAGCATTTT.

The CDR3 is CASSLFGGAGNQPQHF. The CDR3 DNA reads TGTGCCAGCAGCTTATTTGGAGGGGCAGGGAATCAGCCCCAGCATTTT. The rearrangement joins TRBV7-2 to TRBJ1-5; possibly TRBD1 for D (5 bases). The germline gives CDR1 SGHTA, CDR2 FQGNSA. The length of the CDR3 is 16 residues. Between the trimmed V and J ends, which lost 2 bases and 4 bases, there was a span of 15 bases.

The chain combines TRBV5-4 with TRBJ2-7, with TRBD2 identical over 8 bases. The CDR3 sequence is 14 residues long. Per the germline V gene, CDR1 is SGHNT and CDR2 is YYREEE (reference sequence). V dropped 2 bases and J dropped 6; count of bases not matched to a gene: 7. DNA of the CDR3: TGTGCCAGCAGCTTTTCGGGACTAGTAGGCGAGCAGTACTTC. Its translation is CASSFSGLVGEQYF.

This clone is classed as medium-sized. The V gene is TRBV6-1, the J gene TRBJ1-2, with D uncertain. Germline V gene lookup returns CDR1 MNHNS and CDR2 SASEGT. V shed 2 bases and J shed 5 bases, with 9 bases lying between them. The CDR3 has 13 residues. As DNA, the CDR3 is TGTGCCAGCAGTGAACAGCAAGGGTATGGCTACACCTTC. Residues: CASSEQQGYGYTF.

J is TRBJ2-1 and V is TRBV11-3; D might be TRBD1 (5 bases). Deletions cut 2 bases from V and 8 bases from J, with 16 bases between. Germline V gives CDR1 SGHNT, CDR2 YENEEA. The CDR3 is 15 residues long. CDR3 sequence (DNA): TGTGCCAGCAGCTTAATGCGCTCAGGGATGGATGAGCAGTTCTTC. This translates into CASSLMRSGMDEQFF.

The chain carries TRBV5-1 and TRBJ2-5, with D perhaps matching TRBD1 (5 bases). V was trimmed by 0 bases and J by 5 bases, leaving 14 bases between them. Per germline, CDR1 SGHRS and CDR2 YFSETQ. This CDR3 has 15 amino acids. For the CDR3, the DNA is TGCGCCAGCAGCTTGGGGACATTCAGGCGGGAGACCCAGTACTTC. Encoded protein: CASSLGTFRRETQYF.